Following are 19 T cell receptor beta chains from one sample sequenced in a study of cytomegalovirus exposure and HLA in healthy donors. The study ran its PCR with 60 Vbeta and 13 Jbeta primers. TCRdb keeps only in-frame clones here, not all; method: immunoSEQ multiplex PCR. The sample lists approximately 150,000 clones; around 80% were seen once. Sequencing was done on a sample of PBMCs. The receptors shown here come from a man younger than 40 in good health and CMV-seropositive.

This clone appeared a single time. The V call is TRBV4-1, the J call TRBJ2-1; D is perhaps TRBD1 (5 bases). CDR1 is MGHRA, CDR2 YSYEKL, per germline. V lost 4 bases and J lost 6, with 16 bases in between. The CDR3 runs 15 residues. The CDR3, as DNA: TGCGCCAGCAGCCCAGGACAACACTATGTCAATGAGCAGTTCTTC. It specifies CASSPGQHYVNEQFF.

The chain joins TRBV7-9 to TRBJ1-6; TRBD1 agrees at 9 bases. Germline V lookup: CDR1 SEHNR, CDR2 FQNEAQ (reference sequence). This CDR3 has 13 amino acids. V was pared by 10 bases and J by 7 bases, with 5 bases of the junction left unmatched. Here the CDR3 reads CATWDRVNSPLHF. In nucleotides, the CDR3 is TGTGCCACTTGGGACAGGGTGAATTCACCCCTCCACTTT.

The gene calls are TRBV28 and TRBJ1-1, with TRBD1 identical over 7 bases. Trimming took 6 bases from V and 4 from J; bases not matched to a gene: 5. The CDR3 runs to 13 residues. The germline gives CDR1 MDHEN, CDR2 SYDVKM. The CDR3 DNA reads as TGTGCCAGCAGACGACAGGGCATCACTGAAGCTTTCTTT. Translated, it gives CASRRQGITEAFF.

The J gene is TRBJ2-1, the V gene TRBV11-2; 11 positions match TRBD2. J gave up 6 bases and V 0 bases, and 7 bases lay outside the gene matches. This CDR3 is 17 amino acids long. Germline V CDR1 and CDR2: SGHAT, FQNNGV. CDR3 bases: TGTGCCAGCAGCTTAGACGGGGGACTAGCGGTGCTCAATGAGCAGTTCTTC. It translates to CASSLDGGLAVLNEQFF.

The chain joins TRBV4-1 to TRBJ2-6, with 10 bases lining up with TRBD1. Per germline, CDR1 MGHRA and CDR2 YSYEKL. Trimming removed 3 bases from V and 1 base from J; junction bases left unmatched: 9. The CDR3 totals 19 residues. CDR3 in amino acids: CASSQLGGQGYSGANVLTF. CDR3 nucleotides: TGCGCCAGCAGCCAGCTTGGGGGACAGGGGTATTCTGGGGCCAACGTCCTGACTTTC.

V is TRBV6-1 and J is TRBJ2-1; TRBD2 matches at 9 bases. Trimming removed 4 bases from V and 9 bases from J; junction bases left unmatched: 13. Germline V lookup: CDR1 MNHNS, CDR2 SASEGT. The CDR3 contains 16 residues. CDR3 bases: TGTGCCAGCAGTGCCCGGGGACTAGCCTCGGGTGGTGAGCAGTTCTTC. Amino acid sequence: CASSARGLASGGEQFF.

The rearrangement joins TRBV2 to TRBJ2-7, with D maybe TRBD1 (6 bases). Trimming removed 2 bases from V and 5 bases from J, with 10 bases in between. There are 13 residues in the CDR3. Germline loops: CDR1 SNHLY, CDR2 FYNNEI. In DNA form, the CDR3 reads TGTGCCAGCAGTGAAACAGGGTTCGACGAGCAGTACTTC. Translating gives CASSETGFDEQYF.

V is TRBV6-5 and J is TRBJ1-2; possible D gene TRBD1, 6 bases. This CDR3 contains 15 residues. Germline lookup yields CDR1 MNHEY and CDR2 SVGAGI. With 0 bases removed from V and 2 bases from J, the gap between germline ends came to 10 bases. CDR3 sequence reads: CASSYSRGWNYGYTF. The CDR3 DNA reads TGTGCCAGCAGTTACTCGAGGGGGTGGAACTATGGCTACACCTTC.

This chain connects TRBV4-2 to TRBJ2-7; 9 nucleotides line up with TRBD2. Trimming at V came to 3 bases and at J to 3 bases, leaving 9 bases not matched to a gene. Germline-derived CDR1 and CDR2 are LGHNA and YNFKEQ. The CDR3 contains 16 residues. The CDR3 loop reads CASSHLGTSNDYEQYF. In DNA form, the CDR3 reads TGTGCCAGCAGCCACCTCGGGACTAGCAACGACTACGAGCAGTACTTC.

The V call is TRBV19, the J call TRBJ1-2, with TRBD1 matching over 7 bases. From germline, CDR1 is LNHDA and CDR2 SQIVND (reference sequence). This CDR3 comprises 12 residues. The junction had 3 bases not matched to a gene; V was cut back by 5 bases and J by 6 bases. CDR3 bases: TGTGCCAGTAGTGCGACAGGGAATGGCTACACCTTC. Amino acids: CASSATGNGYTF.

The rearrangement links TRBV6-5 to TRBJ1-5; 10 bases match TRBD1. Germline-derived CDR1 and CDR2 are MNHEY and SVGAGI. The CDR3 consists of 14 residues. J gave up 10 bases and V 4 bases, and 7 bases lay outside the gene matches. The CDR3 loop is CASSLSGTGVPQHF. The CDR3 region has the DNA TGTGCCAGCAGTTTATCCGGGACAGGGGTTCCCCAGCATTTT.

The chain combines TRBV6-5 with TRBJ2-1; TRBD1 matches at 9 bases. V was pared by 7 bases and J by 11 bases, with 15 bases of the junction left unmatched. The CDR3 runs 15 residues. The germline CDR1 and CDR2 sequences are MNHEY and SVGAGI. The CDR3 DNA is TGTGCCAGCAACCAACCGGGACAGGGTAGGGAGAAGCAGTTCTTC. It translates to CASNQPGQGREKQFF.

The chain links TRBV6-6 to TRBJ2-2; D is possibly TRBD1 (5 bases). CDR1 and CDR2 (germline): MNHNY, SVGAGI (reference sequence). Trimming cost V 5 bases and J 5 bases, with 9 bases left between them. The CDR3 sequence is 13 residues long. CDR3 residues: CASSRSGTGELFF. CDR3 nucleotides: TGTGCCAGCAGTCGGTCAGGGACCGGGGAGCTGTTTTTT.

The chain employs TRBV4-1 and TRBJ1-2; 7 nucleotides agree with TRBD1. Germline V gene lookup returns CDR1 MGHRA and CDR2 YSYEKL. The CDR3 runs to 14 residues. V dropped 5 bases and J dropped 5; count of bases not matched to a gene: 8. The CDR3, as DNA: TGCGCCAGCAGCGCTGTGACAGGGAAGTATGGCTACACCTTC. As protein: CASSAVTGKYGYTF.

This clone has just a few counts. The chain joins TRBV2 to TRBJ1-5; D is ambiguous. There are 14 residues in the CDR3. The germline gives CDR1 SNHLY, CDR2 FYNNEI. Trimming left V 8 bases short and J 1 base short, with 12 bases between. Written as DNA, the CDR3 is TGTGCCAGCGGCGGGTACAGCAGCAATCAGCCCCAGCATTTT. Protein product: CASGGYSSNQPQHF.

V is TRBV28 and J is TRBJ1-5; a possible D gene is TRBD1 (5 bases). Germline V gene lookup returns CDR1 MDHEN and CDR2 SYDVKM. This CDR3 comprises 15 residues. With 5 bases removed from V and 6 bases from J, the gap between germline ends came to 17 bases. The CDR3 nucleotides are TGTGCCAGCAGTCCCCCGGGCAGGGTGAGTCAGCCCCAGCATTTT. Protein: CASSPPGRVSQPQHF.

The chain has TRBV27 and TRBJ1-5; D not certain. Between the trimmed V and J ends, which lost 3 bases and 6 bases, there was a span of 21 bases. The CDR3 is 17 amino acids. Germline V gene lookup returns CDR1 MNHEY and CDR2 SMNVEV (reference sequence). CDR3 protein: CASSFIVASSVVQPQHF. The DNA for the CDR3 is TGTGCCAGCAGTTTTATTGTGGCCTCTAGCGTCGTTCAGCCCCAGCATTTT.

This clone turned up a few times. The chain uses TRBV10-3 and TRBJ2-1; TRBD1 aligns across 8 bases. V lost 7 bases, J lost 2 bases, and 7 bases stayed unmatched. The CDR3 is 15 amino acids. The germline V gene has CDR1 ENHRY and CDR2 SYGVKD. The CDR3 spells CAITTGTGTYNEQFF. The CDR3 DNA reads as TGTGCCATCACCACTGGGACAGGTACCTACAATGAGCAGTTCTTC.

A few counts support this clone. The chain uses TRBV9 and TRBJ1-4, with no clear D. Per germline, CDR1 SGDLS and CDR2 YYNGEE. V was shortened by 6 bases and J by 4 bases, with 10 bases between the two germline ends. CDR3 length: 13 amino acids. The CDR3 sequence is CASNEGYNEKLFF. DNA of the CDR3: TGTGCCAGCAACGAGGGTTATAATGAAAAACTGTTTTTT. The full variable domain, its missing parts supplied by reference TRBV9 and TRBJ1-4, is DSGVTQTPKHLITATGQRVTLRCSPRSGDLSVYWYQQSLDQGLQFLIQYYNGEERAKGNILERFSAQQFPDLHSELNLSSLELGDSALYFCASNEGYNEKLFFGSGTQLSVL.